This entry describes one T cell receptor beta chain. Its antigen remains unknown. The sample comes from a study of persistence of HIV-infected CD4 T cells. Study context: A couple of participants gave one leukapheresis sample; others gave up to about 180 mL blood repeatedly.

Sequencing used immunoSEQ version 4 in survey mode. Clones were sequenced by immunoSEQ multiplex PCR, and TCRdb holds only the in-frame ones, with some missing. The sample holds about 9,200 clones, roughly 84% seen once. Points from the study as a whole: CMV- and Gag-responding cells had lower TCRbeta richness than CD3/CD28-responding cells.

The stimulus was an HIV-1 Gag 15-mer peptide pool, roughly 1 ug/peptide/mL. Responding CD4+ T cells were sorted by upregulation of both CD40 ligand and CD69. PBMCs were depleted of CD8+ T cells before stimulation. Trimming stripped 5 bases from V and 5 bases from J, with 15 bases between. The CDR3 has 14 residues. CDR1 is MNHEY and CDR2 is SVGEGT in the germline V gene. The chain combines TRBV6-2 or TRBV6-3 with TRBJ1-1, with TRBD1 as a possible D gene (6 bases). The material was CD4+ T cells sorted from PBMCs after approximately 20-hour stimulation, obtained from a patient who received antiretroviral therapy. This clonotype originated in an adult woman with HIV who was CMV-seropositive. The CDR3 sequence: CASSPQGPRTEAFF. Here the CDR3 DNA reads TGTGCCAGCAGTCCCCAGGGGCCACGGACTGAAGCTTTCTTT.